A single sample is the source of the 16 T cell receptor beta chains below, sequenced in a study of blood T cell repertoires in COVID-19. The data were produced by immunoSEQ multiplex PCR, yet TCRdb's version contains in-frame clones alone and is incomplete. The sample consists of fewer than 350,000 clones, about 86% of them appearing once. Sample: peripheral blood. These receptors all come from a woman in her thirties with COVID-19, enrolled during active disease.

The genes are TRBV27 and TRBJ2-7; 9 bases are shared with TRBD1. This CDR3 spans 19 amino acids. Germline V lookup: CDR1 MNHEY, CDR2 SMNVEV (reference sequence). The junction had 18 bases not matched to a gene; V was cut back by 2 bases and J by 4 bases. The CDR3 sequence is CASSLIMNLKTGGQYEQYF. In nucleotides, the CDR3 is TGTGCCAGCAGTTTAATCATGAATCTCAAGACAGGGGGTCAGTACGAGCAGTACTTC.

The V gene is TRBV27, the J gene TRBJ2-1, with D unclear. CDR3 length: 13 amino acids. Per the germline V gene, CDR1 is MNHEY and CDR2 is SMNVEV (reference sequence). V dropped 2 bases and J dropped 10 bases, with 12 bases sitting between them. The CDR3: CASSLGSIGEQFF. CDR3 DNA sequence: TGTGCCAGCAGTTTAGGATCCATCGGGGAGCAGTTCTTC.

The gene calls are TRBV27 and TRBJ2-1, with TRBD1 matching over 8 bases. From germline, CDR1 is MNHEY and CDR2 SMNVEV (reference sequence). V gave up 3 bases and J gave up 8 bases; unmatched junction bases: 6. This CDR3 is built from 14 residues. CDR3 in amino acids: CASSLFRTGHEQFF. CDR3 DNA sequence: TGTGCCAGCAGTTTGTTTAGGACAGGGCATGAGCAGTTCTTC.

The V gene is TRBV19, the J gene TRBJ2-1; D is perhaps TRBD1 (5 bases). V lost 3 bases and J lost 7, with 13 bases in between. The CDR3 spans 14 residues. The V gene's germline CDR1 is LNHDA and CDR2 SQIVND (reference sequence). The CDR3 DNA is TGTGCCAGTAGTATTCAGGGTTCGTTGAATGAGCAGTTCTTC. Its protein is CASSIQGSLNEQFF.

The rearrangement joins TRBV7-2 to TRBJ1-3; D perhaps matches TRBD1 (6 bases). Germline CDR1 reads SGHTA; CDR2 reads FQGNSA. This CDR3 region has 15 residues. The germline V and J ends were trimmed by 5 bases and 4 bases, with 15 bases remaining between them. The CDR3: CASSKPGHFGNTIYF. The CDR3 nucleotides are TGTGCCAGCAGCAAACCGGGACACTTCGGAAACACCATATATTTT.

DNA of the CDR3: TGTGCCAGCAGTTACCCCGACTCCACCGGGGAGCTGTTTTTT. This gives the protein CASSYPDSTGELFF. This chain uses TRBV6-2 or TRBV6-3 with TRBJ2-2; D gene uncertain. Germline CDR1 reads MNHEY; CDR2 reads SVGEGT. The CDR3 length is 14 residues. V lost 2 bases and J lost 4, with 8 bases in between.

This sequence joins TRBV5-6 and TRBJ2-5; 9 positions agree with TRBD1. This CDR3 region has 16 residues. From germline, CDR1 is SGHDT and CDR2 YYEEEE. V lost 2 bases and J lost 5; bases outside the gene matches: 10. The CDR3 DNA follows: TGTGCCAGCAGCTTTGGGGGACAGGGCCCCATGGAGACCCAGTACTTC. This codes for CASSFGGQGPMETQYF.

The V and J genes are TRBV18 and TRBJ1-4; 9 positions agree with TRBD1. Germline-derived CDR1 and CDR2 are KGHSH and LQKENI. The CDR3 loop spans 20 amino acids. J gave up 0 bases and V 3 bases, and 14 bases lay outside the gene matches. The CDR3 DNA sequence: TGTGCCAGCTCACCGGGTCCCGGGACAGGGTTTTCTCCAACTAATGAAAAACTGTTTTTT. This gives the protein CASSPGPGTGFSPTNEKLFF.

This clone was seen only once. The chain uses TRBV24-1 and TRBJ2-3; no clear D gene. V gave up 7 bases and J gave up 4 bases, with 11 bases separating them. The germline CDR1 and CDR2 sequences are KGHDR and SFDVKD. There are 13 residues in the CDR3. The CDR3 region has the DNA TGTGCCACCAGCGTAGGCGGCGCAGATACGCAGTATTTT. As protein: CATSVGGADTQYF.

The chain is built from TRBV5-1 and TRBJ2-2, with a possible D match to TRBD2 (5 bases). Trimming removed 3 bases at V and 9 bases at J, with 9 bases between. The CDR3 totals 12 residues. CDR1 is SGHRS and CDR2 is YFSETQ in the germline V gene. CDR3 coding DNA: TGCGCCAGCAGCTGGGCGGGTTGGGAGCTGTTTTTT. Protein product: CASSWAGWELFF.

The chain carries TRBV24-1 and TRBJ2-5; perhaps TRBD1 as D (6 bases). V lost 0 bases and J 2 bases, leaving 15 bases between the germline ends. Germline V gene lookup returns CDR1 KGHDR and CDR2 SFDVKD. The CDR3 spans 17 residues. CDR3 protein: CATSDLPRLDRQETQYF. The CDR3 DNA follows: TGTGCCACCAGTGATTTGCCTCGGTTGGACAGACAAGAGACCCAGTACTTC.

The chain couples TRBV5-6 to TRBJ1-5, with D tentatively TRBD1 (6 bases). Trimming removed 1 base from V and 4 bases from J, with 15 bases in between. There are 16 residues in the CDR3. In germline, CDR1 is SGHDT, CDR2 YYEEEE. In DNA, the CDR3 is TGTGCCAGCAGCTTGCAGCAGGGGATTAGGAATCAGCCCCAGCATTTT. Amino acids: CASSLQQGIRNQPQHF.

This chain connects TRBV4-2 to TRBJ2-7; possibly TRBD1 for D (5 bases). V was pared by 0 bases and J by 3 bases, with 9 bases between. This CDR3 comprises 14 residues. The germline gives CDR1 LGHNA, CDR2 YNFKEQ. CDR3 nucleotide sequence: TGTGCCAGCAGCCAAGATCACAGGAGCTACGAGCAGTACTTC. Translating it yields CASSQDHRSYEQYF.

V gene TRBV5-1 combines with J gene TRBJ1-1; possibly TRBD1 for D (5 bases). This CDR3 spans 13 amino acids. Germline CDR1 is SGHRS and CDR2 is YFSETQ. Deletions cut 7 bases from V and 2 bases from J, with 12 bases between. CDR3 loop: CASGLGGNTEAFF. CDR3 in DNA: TGCGCCAGCGGTCTGGGGGGTAACACTGAAGCTTTCTTT.

V usage is TRBV5-5 and J usage is TRBJ2-7; 8 bases match TRBD1. The CDR3 sequence is 15 residues long. The V segment lost 5 bases and the J segment 2 bases; nucleotides outside the gene matches: 9. The germline V gene encodes CDR1 SGHKS and CDR2 YYEKEE (reference sequence). CDR3 nucleotide sequence: TGTGCCAGCAGTTCAACCGGGACAGGAGCCTACGAGCAGTACTTC. Amino acids: CASSSTGTGAYEQYF.

Comments on this clone: Additional DNA sequences in this sample encode the identical CDR3. The chain employs TRBV28 and TRBJ2-7, with a tentative D call TRBD1 (6 bases). With 3 bases removed from V and 1 base from J, the gap between germline ends came to 13 bases. The germline V gene encodes CDR1 MDHEN and CDR2 SYDVKM. This CDR3 region has 15 residues. For the CDR3, the DNA is TGTGCCAGCAGTTTGAGGGGGACCTTATCCTACGAGCAGTACTTC. This encodes CASSLRGTLSYEQYF. The full variable domain, in which reference TRBV28 and TRBJ2-7 provide the parts outside the CDR3, is DVKVTQSSRYLVKRTGEKVFLECVQDMDHENMFWYRQDPGLGLRLIYFSYDVKMKEKGDIPEGYSVSREKKERFSLILESASTNQTSMYLCASSLRGTLSYEQYFGPGTRLTVT.